This T cell receptor beta chain is from a study of T cells in Graves' hyperthyroidism and ophthalmopathy. General study findings and limits: Ophthalmopathy was told apart from stable hyperthyroidism by a 13 V-J model.

RNA transcripts provided the source from which TCR beta CDR3 regions were amplified. The primer set for the first-round RT-PCR of the TCR CDR3 was HTBI. TCRdb recomputed calls from the multiplex PCR reads with MiXCR, one row per CDR3 protein. The table includes 600,000 to 700,000 distinct CDR3 sequences, roughly 46% detected once. This clonotype appeared many times. Antigen: not known. Deletions cut 5 bases from V and 10 bases from J, with 23 bases between. The germline V gene has CDR1 SEHNR and CDR2 FQNEAQ (reference sequence). This CDR3 is built from 15 residues. This chain joins TRBV7-9 and TRBJ1-1, with TRBD1 as a possible D gene (5 bases). Material for sequencing was peripheral blood or thyroid tissue (not recorded which). The TCR sequence derives from an adult man with Graves' disease, either hyperthyroidism or ophthalmopathy (not recorded which). The CDR3 sequence is CASSQGLGTGVGAFF. The DNA of the CDR3 is TGTGCCAGCAGCCAAGGTCTGGGGACGGGAGTTGGAGCTTTCTTT.